This T cell receptor beta chain was identified in a study of cytomegalovirus exposure and HLA in healthy donors (dated 2017 in TCRdb). Study-wide context: An earlier analysis of 587 of the donors reported roughly 270 Gb of sequence data and more than 90 million unique TCR beta sequences from about 180 million T cells. An early release that covered approximately 600 HLA-typed donors contained approximately 320 gigabases of sequencing data and 70 million to 100 million unique TCR sequences. The genetic ancestry cluster associated with self-reported Caucasian donors included over 80% of the roughly 410 genotyped donors. The study aimed to test whether signatures of past pathogen exposure could be identified by cataloging public T cell receptors. The study profiled the T cell repertoires of under 850 subjects by immunosequencing and related them to cytomegalovirus serostatus. In addition to the first cohort of about 650 subjects, a separate validation cohort of approximately 130 different subjects was used. To predict cytomegalovirus infection status, the study brought together high-throughput TCR immunosequencing, statistical association of individual TCRs with disease status, and machine learning. A later analysis re-examined previously published TCR beta repertoires from several hundred donors and added high-resolution HLA genotyping to investigate patterns of TCR occurrence. In the later analysis, no new phenotypic data were used to find candidate immune exposures; instead, reliance was placed on TCR beta sequences and their occurrence across donors. To decide whether each TCR beta V gene segment behaved as functional or pseudogenic, an earlier analysis of approximately 600 of the donors relied on high-throughput TCR beta sequencing. Donor age, sex, ethnicity and CMV serostatus were collected together with the repertoire data. In a later genetic analysis, genome-wide SNP genotypes for about 55% of the roughly 670 donors were used, and that subset was treated as a discovery cohort. Every discovery cohort repertoire had been produced on one sequencing platform. Class I and class II HLA loci were covered by the typing at four-digit resolution. Typing coverage differed by locus: A, B, C, DRB1 and DQB1 were typed in roughly 620-640 donors, DQA1 in 500 to 550, DPA1 in some 570, and DPB1 in 450 to 490. Because of strong linkage in the cohort, 5 or 6 DR-DQ haplotypes were treated as single units for association and clustering. Among 300 to 500 genotyped donors of the cohort, an average of roughly 230,000 unique TCR beta nucleotide sequences was sequenced per donor, of which 15% to 20% were non-productive. The research as a whole found: This cohort had only TCR beta chains sequenced, and the lack of alpha or paired-chain data limited which features could be detected. Assigning TCR associations to individual alleles was difficult when HLA alleles, especially DR and DQ, strongly co-occurred. A group of highly shared sequence variants was considered likely to be a technical artifact of the sequencing pipeline. Correlated functional status among segregating V segments might be attributable to linkage disequilibrium, but an unknown experimental factor could not be ruled out. A further reported finding was that TCR beta sequences accurately predicted the HLA-A and HLA-B alleles for most subjects in the first cohort. The only immune exposure information available for the cohort was CMV serostatus. A later analysis found that most CMV-associated TCR beta chains appeared HLA-restricted, with HLA associations seemingly driven largely by CMV exposure. According to the authors, the approach could potentially be generalized to other disease states and immunological phenotypes. Most TCR sequences were seen in very few donors, while some public TCRs were found in many individuals. Broadly in line with IMGT annotations, most TCR beta V segments showed up in productive rearrangements about 87% or about 30% of the time in an earlier analysis of approximately 600 of the donors. In both the original and validation cohorts, the classifier was reported to diagnose cytomegalovirus status with high specificity and sensitivity. Because some donors lacked HLA typing at each locus, the association tests relied only on the typed subset. Because counts were too low, fewer than 20 rarely observed V segments, including chromosome 9 orphons, were excluded from the earlier analysis of 500 to 700 of the donors. In a later analysis, 16,951 TCR beta sequences were associated with specific HLA alleles at a false discovery rate of 0.05. The study listed around 160 TCR beta chains as associated with cytomegalovirus. According to a later analysis, TCR association rates differed among HLA loci, with DRB1 alleles showing the most associated TCRs and HLA-C alleles showing the fewest. According to a later genetic analysis, donors in an Asian-associated ancestry cluster had fewer N-insertions in productive TCRs than the roughly 670-donor mean. In a later analysis, several top co-occurrence clusters were reported to appear linked to parvovirus B19, influenza, CMV and Epstein-Barr virus. In vitro tests confirmed that a few of the cytomegalovirus-associated TCR beta chains recognize cytomegalovirus antigens. Compared with equally common non-associated chains, HLA-associated TCR beta chains in a later analysis were more clonally expanded and had lower generation probabilities. Because the 87-base-pair reads could not distinguish some IMGT-functional V segments, including TRBV6-2 and TRBV6-3, those segments were excluded. A later genetic analysis associated a missense DCLRE1C variant with V-gene and J-gene trimming of TCR beta chains, and an independent cohort replicated the association. Presence/absence analyses assumed roughly uniform sequencing depth across donors, an assumption that may not hold.

In total, roughly 670 healthy bone marrow donors made up the cohort. At the time of sampling, every cohort member was nominally healthy, though immune exposures that went unrecorded were likely present. The donor tested CMV seropositive and was one of the 289 seropositive cohort members. A peripheral blood sample was collected from each donor, and TCR beta sequencing was performed on peripheral blood mononuclear cells. Genomic DNA was extracted from the blood cell samples with the Qiagen DNeasy Blood Extraction Kit. The CDR3, from cysteine to phenylalanine, totals 13 residues. The only DNA kept is the CDR3, 39 bases in frame from the first base. Clipping removes 10 bases from V and 0 bases from J, with 4 as the unmatched junction base count. Based on the germline V gene, the CDR1 and CDR2 sequences are MNHNS and SASEGT. The library was obtained by the immunoSEQ multiplex PCR assay. The multiplex PCR relied on a mix of 60 forward primers for TCR Vbeta segments and 13 reverse primers for TCR Jbeta segments. The CDR3 region of rearranged TCR beta genes was amplified from genomic DNA with a multiplex PCR assay. The Illumina HiSeq System was used to sequence the amplified TCR beta libraries as 87-base-pair reads. In the paper's pipeline: A later analysis counted approximately 84 million unique TCR beta chains across the roughly 700 repertoires, and 10 million to 12 million of these chains were shared by at least two donors. Raw reads were error-corrected and collapsed into unique sequences by a nearest-neighbor algorithm in which closely related sequences were merged to remove PCR and sequencing errors. CDR3 sequences were aligned to IMGT reference sequences to assign V, D and J gene segments. For a sequence to be retained, a match of at least six nucleotides to both a V gene segment and a J gene segment was required. A rearrangement was called productive if the CDR3 had no stop codons and remained in frame with V and J, and every other rearrangement was called non-productive. Following IMGT convention, CDR3 was defined as the stretch from the second conserved V-encoded cysteine up to the conserved J-encoded phenylalanine. The earlier analysis of some 600 of the donors excluded sequences that lacked an unambiguous match to a single V gene segment. In an earlier analysis of about 590 of the donors, a V segment was called functional when productive rearrangements were above 56.7%, and segregating when the standard deviation between donors exceeded 5%. To diagnose cytomegalovirus status from the catalog of TCR beta chain sequences, a statistical classification framework was built. V and J gene assignment, in a later analysis, came from comparing TCR nucleotide sequences with IMGT/GENE-DB human TR gene sequences. In a later analysis, CDR3 sequences and most-parsimonious VDJ recombination scenarios were assigned using the TCRdist pipeline. In a later analysis, every TCR beta chain was defined by the combination of its CDR3 amino acid sequence and its V-gene family, and reads without a unique V-gene family were dropped. In a later analysis, 450 to 600 highly shared, low-generation-probability nucleotide sequences were removed to address suspected cross-contamination and a sequencing artifact. A later analysis calculated a clonal expansion index for each public chain from normalized within-repertoire ranks of inferred template counts. In a later analysis, generation probabilities were computed with a VDJ recombination model fitted to out-of-frame rearrangements, and the resulting probabilities were checked against IGoR. A later analysis scored TCR-TCR, TCR-HLA and TCR-CMV co-occurrence with hypergeometric tests, applying a repertoire-size bias correction to TCR pairs. To estimate false discovery rates, a later analysis permuted the HLA or CMV assignments 20 times. In a later analysis, co-occurring TCRs were grouped with DBSCAN, and TCRdist sequence similarity was added when clustering was performed within HLA-allele-positive subsets. Co-occurrence clustering excluded repertoires with fewer than 30,000 or more than 120,000 public chains, plus five with anomalous nucleotide sharing. TCRdb took over this immuneACCESS table, retaining in-frame rearrangements with V and J assigned. Such tables are incomplete; in checked studies, under half of the missing clones stem from an unresolved V gene, and the remainder is unexplained. D and trimming come from the DNA, and the V and J calls and clone size come from that table. Across this sample there are some 90,000 clones, with approximately 80% seen only once. Approximately 23% of the sample is in the top ten clones.

On this clone: Its antigen target is currently unknown. No base qualities exist here, and no much larger clone lies one base off it.

Sequencing used PBMCs. The sequence was obtained from a woman aged 50 to 60 in good health and CMV-seropositive. The sequence is built from TRBV6-1 and TRBJ1-2; 8 junctional bases match TRBD1. The DNA sequence reads TGTGCCACCCGGGACAGGACTAACTATGGCTACACCTTC. It specifies CATRDRTNYGYTF.